This T cell receptor (beta chain) was found in a study of cytomegalovirus exposure and HLA in healthy donors. Amplification used 60 Vbeta primers and 13 Jbeta primers. TCRdb keeps only in-frame clones here, not all; method: immunoSEQ multiplex PCR. The sample consists of some 130,000 clones, roughly 79% of them appearing once. Study observations and caveats: Reports showed the classifier diagnosing cytomegalovirus status with high specificity and sensitivity. Data from an earlier analysis indicated that most TCR beta V segments were productive either about 90% or about 30% of the time. The sole available immune exposure information was CMV serostatus.

With V trimmed by 5 bases and J by 7 bases, 10 bases remained unmatched. Germline assignment: CDR1 MDHEN and CDR2 SYDVKM. The CDR3 sequence is 14 residues long. Concerning this clone: Its antigen remains unidentified.

The TCR comes from a woman between 18 and 29 years old in good health and CMV-seronegative. The chain recombines TRBV28 with TRBJ2-7; 8 nucleotides agree with TRBD1. Material: PBMCs. As DNA, the CDR3 is TGTGCCAGCAGTGCGGCCGACAGGGGCTCGGAGCAGTACTTC. Translation gives CASSAADRGSEQYF.